This TCR beta chain was identified in a study of blood T cell repertoires in COVID-19 (dated by TCRdb to 2019 to 2021). Regarding the research as a whole: The collaborator samples originated in the United States, Italy and Spain and spanned the acute and convalescent phases of COVID-19. The prospective study material was composed of cDNA or gDNA derived from T cells, B-cell-depleted T cells, or PBMCs. Subjects who had been exposed to COVID-19, were actively infected with it, or had recovered from it provided the deeply sampled blood TCRbeta repertoires that made up the dataset. The repertoires were made available in a free public database intended to serve as a resource for research on the immune response to SARS-CoV-2. Samples came from the ongoing ImmuneRACE study (first 160 participants) plus 1,254 subjects from 6 global collaborators. Sample metadata almost always included a de-identified subject ID, COVID-19 status, age in years and sex. Where available, HLA class I and class II types were obtained from metadata supplied by the sample provider rather than from assay-based typing. General study outcomes and caveats: The quantity of clinical and demographic metadata differed by source and by participant and was supplied without curation.

At least ten counts were recorded for this clone. Its binding antigen is unknown. The record has no base qualities; no much larger clone is one base away. TCRbeta CDR3 regions were amplified from genomic DNA by means of the immunoSEQ Assay, a bias-controlled multiplex PCR. The published analysis was carried out like this. Within the assay, amplification of reference gene primers was used to estimate how many nucleated cells each sample contained. To quantify the absolute abundance of each unique TCRbeta CDR3 rearrangement, sequence reads were collapsed and filtered. For each sample, productive Simpson clonality was calculated as the square root of Simpson's diversity index across productive rearrangements. What TCRdb holds here is the immuneACCESS table cut down to in-frame rearrangements. Part of the clones is not present; checked against another copy, under half of the missing clones reflect an unresolved V gene, and the others are unexplained. The V and J calls and clone size were taken over from that table, and D and trimming were inferred from the DNA. The sample table lists 350,000 to 400,000 clones, 85% to 90% of them with a count of one. Roughly 1% of the sample is taken by the ten largest.

In the prospective study, participants were about 18 to 90 years old, resided in about two dozen geographic areas of the United States, and were enrolled through a virtual design. To assign participants to cohorts, the prospective study relied on clinical history that participants themselves reported in a screening survey and a study questionnaire. Recovered participants in ImmuneRACE Cohort 3 were defined as having two consecutive negative NP/OP PCR tests, clearance from a healthcare professional, or resolution of symptoms. Each participant in the prospective study had whole blood, serum and a nasopharyngeal or oropharyngeal swab collected by mobile phlebotomists. Over an approximately two-month period, participants in the prospective study had the option of providing additional blood draws and questionnaires. Before DNA extraction, prospective study blood samples were shipped either frozen or at room temperature.

Taken from cysteine to phenylalanine, the CDR3 has 12 residues. The sequence is cut down to CDR3 DNA, 36 bases in frame from base 1. CDR1 SGHTA and CDR2 FQGNSA are derived from the germline V gene. The V end loses 2 bases and the J end loses 7 bases, and a stretch of 9 bases separates them. The sample consisted of PBMCs or T cells enriched from blood (not recorded which). The receptor was isolated from a man in his late teens or twenties who had recovered from COVID-19. Recombination connected TRBV7-2 to TRBJ2-7, with the D gene not clear enough to name. The DNA sequence is TGTGCCAGCAGCTTAAACGCCGGGGAGCAGTACTTC. Its product reads: CASSLNAGEQYF. The full variable domain, with segments outside the CDR3 supplied by the reference TRBV7-2 and TRBJ2-7 proteins, appears as GAGVSQSPSNKVTEKGKDVELRCDPISGHTALYWYRQSLGQGLEFLIYFQGNSAPDKSGLPSDRFSAERTGGSVSTLTIQRTQQEDSAVYLCASSLNAGEQYFGPGTRLTVT.